The sequence of this T cell receptor beta chain was determined in a study of OX40 agonist ivuxolimab in advanced cancers. Study information: As their treatment, patients were administered ivuxolimab, an agonistic anti-OX40 (CD134) antibody.

Whole-study results and caveats: Doses of 0.1 to 3.0 mg/kg were accompanied by clonal expansion of CD4+ and CD8+ blood T cells by week 6.

With regard to this clone: Its antigen remains unidentified.

Some clones are missing from TCRdb's copy, which holds only in-frame ones; the method was immunoSEQ multiplex PCR. Among 80,000 or so clones listed, approximately 85% were seen once. The cohort excluded patients with autoimmune disease history or systemic immunosuppression. This specimen was CD4+ or CD8+ T cells sorted from blood, taken in a trial of the OX40 agonist ivuxolimab. The clonotype originates from an adult with an advanced solid tumor such as melanoma, head and neck, liver or kidney cancer.

The CDR3 DNA sequence: TGTGCCTGGACTCACCCGGGGACAGATACGCAGTATTTT. This sequence encodes CAWTHPGTDTQYF. The chain couples TRBV30 to TRBJ2-3; D might be TRBD2 (5 bases). V lost 4 bases and J lost 3, with 11 bases in between. The CDR3 length is 13 residues. Germline V CDR1 and CDR2: GTSNPN, SVGIG (reference sequence).